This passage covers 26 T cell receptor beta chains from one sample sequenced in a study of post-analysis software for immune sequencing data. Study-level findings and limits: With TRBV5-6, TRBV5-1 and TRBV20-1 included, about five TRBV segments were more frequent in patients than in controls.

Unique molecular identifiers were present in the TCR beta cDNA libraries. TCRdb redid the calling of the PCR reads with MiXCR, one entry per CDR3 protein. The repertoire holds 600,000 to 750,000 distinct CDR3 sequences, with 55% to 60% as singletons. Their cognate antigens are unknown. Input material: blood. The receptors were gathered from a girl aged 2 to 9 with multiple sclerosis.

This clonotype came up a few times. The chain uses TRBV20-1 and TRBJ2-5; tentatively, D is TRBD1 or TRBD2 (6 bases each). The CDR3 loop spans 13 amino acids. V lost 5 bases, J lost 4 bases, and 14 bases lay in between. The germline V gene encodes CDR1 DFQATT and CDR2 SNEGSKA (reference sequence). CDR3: CSAPFGGRETQYF. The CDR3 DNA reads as TGCAGTGCTCCCTTCGGGGGCCGAGAGACCCAGTACTTC.

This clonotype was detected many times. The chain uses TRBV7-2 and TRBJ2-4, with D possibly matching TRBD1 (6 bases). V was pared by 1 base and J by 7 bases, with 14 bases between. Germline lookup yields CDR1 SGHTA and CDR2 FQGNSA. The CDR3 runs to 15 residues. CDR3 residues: CASSLGGRGMNIQYF. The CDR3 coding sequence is TGTGCCAGCAGCTTAGGTGGCAGGGGCATGAACATTCAGTACTTC.

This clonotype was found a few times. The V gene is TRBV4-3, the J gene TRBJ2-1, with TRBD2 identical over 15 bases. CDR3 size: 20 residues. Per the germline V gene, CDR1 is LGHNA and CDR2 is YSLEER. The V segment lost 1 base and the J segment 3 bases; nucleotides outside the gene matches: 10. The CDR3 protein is CASSQVPPGLAGGLYNEQFF. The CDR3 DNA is TGCGCCAGCAGCCAAGTCCCGCCGGGACTAGCGGGGGGACTCTACAATGAGCAGTTCTTC.

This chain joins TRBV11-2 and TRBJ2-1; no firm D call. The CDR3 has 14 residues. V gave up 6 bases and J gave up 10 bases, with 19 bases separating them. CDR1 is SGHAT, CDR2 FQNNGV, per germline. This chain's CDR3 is CASRSPFRGEEQFF. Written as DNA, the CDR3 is TGTGCCAGCAGATCCCCATTTCGAGGCGAAGAGCAGTTCTTC.

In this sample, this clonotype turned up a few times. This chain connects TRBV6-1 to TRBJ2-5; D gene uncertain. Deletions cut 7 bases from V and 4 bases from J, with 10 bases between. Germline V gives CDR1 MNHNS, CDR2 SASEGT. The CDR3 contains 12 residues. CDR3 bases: TGTGCCAGCACTCGAGCTAGAGAGACCCAGTACTTC. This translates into CASTRARETQYF.

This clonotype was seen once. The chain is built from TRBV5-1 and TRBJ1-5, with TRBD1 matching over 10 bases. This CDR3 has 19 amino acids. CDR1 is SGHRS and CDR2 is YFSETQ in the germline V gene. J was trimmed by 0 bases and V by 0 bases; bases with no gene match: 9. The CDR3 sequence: CASSLDRDRGGLSNQPQHF. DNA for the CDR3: TGCGCCAGCAGCTTGGACCGGGACAGGGGAGGGCTTAGCAATCAGCCCCAGCATTTT.

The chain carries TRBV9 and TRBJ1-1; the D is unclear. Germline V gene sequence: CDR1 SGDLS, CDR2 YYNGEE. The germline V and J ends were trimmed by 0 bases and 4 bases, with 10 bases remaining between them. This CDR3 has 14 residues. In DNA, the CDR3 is TGTGCCAGCAGCGTAGCTCTACGGAGCACTGAAGCTTTCTTT. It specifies CASSVALRSTEAFF. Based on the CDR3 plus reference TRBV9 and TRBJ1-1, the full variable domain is DSGVTQTPKHLITATGQRVTLRCSPRSGDLSVYWYQQSLDQGLQFLIQYYNGEERAKGNILERFSAQQFPDLHSELNLSSLELGDSALYFCASSVALRSTEAFFGQGTRLTVV.

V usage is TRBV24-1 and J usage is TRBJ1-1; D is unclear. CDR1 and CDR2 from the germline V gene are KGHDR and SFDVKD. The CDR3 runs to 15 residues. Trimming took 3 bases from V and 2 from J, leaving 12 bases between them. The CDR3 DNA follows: TGTGCCACCAGTGATCGGAGGGCGGGAAACACTGAAGCTTTCTTT. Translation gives CATSDRRAGNTEAFF.

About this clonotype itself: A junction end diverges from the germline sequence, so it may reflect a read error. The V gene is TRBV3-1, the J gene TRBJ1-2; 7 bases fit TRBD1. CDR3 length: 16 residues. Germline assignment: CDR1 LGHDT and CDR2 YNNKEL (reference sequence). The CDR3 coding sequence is TGTGCCAGCAGTCAAGAAGGGGCAGGGGGAACCTATGGCTACACCTTC. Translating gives CASSQEGAGGTYGYTF.

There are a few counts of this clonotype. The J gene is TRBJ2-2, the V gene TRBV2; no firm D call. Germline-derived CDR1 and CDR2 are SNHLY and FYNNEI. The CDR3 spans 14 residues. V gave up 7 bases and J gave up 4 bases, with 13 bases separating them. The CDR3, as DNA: TGTGCCAGCAAGTTTGCAGCTTCCACCGGGGAGCTGTTTTTT. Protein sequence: CASKFAASTGELFF.

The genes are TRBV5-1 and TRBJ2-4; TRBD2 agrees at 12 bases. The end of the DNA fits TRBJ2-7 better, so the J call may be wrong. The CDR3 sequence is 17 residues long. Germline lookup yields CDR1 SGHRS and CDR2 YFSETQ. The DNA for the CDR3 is TGCGCCAGCAGTAGGACTAGCGGGACCGCCTCCGATTACGAGCAGTACTTC. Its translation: CASSRTSGTASDYEQYF.

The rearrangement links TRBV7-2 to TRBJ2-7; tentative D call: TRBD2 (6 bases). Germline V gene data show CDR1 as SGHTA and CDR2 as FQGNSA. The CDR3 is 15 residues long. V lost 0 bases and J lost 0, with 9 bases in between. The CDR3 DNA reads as TGTGCCAGCAGCTTAGCGGCGGGGAACTCCTACGAGCAGTACTTC. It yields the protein CASSLAAGNSYEQYF.

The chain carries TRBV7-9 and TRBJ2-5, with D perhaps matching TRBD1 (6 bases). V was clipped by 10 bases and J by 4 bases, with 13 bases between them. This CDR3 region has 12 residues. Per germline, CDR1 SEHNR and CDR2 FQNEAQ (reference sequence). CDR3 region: CANAGEGETQYF. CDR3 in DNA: TGTGCCAACGCAGGGGAAGGAGAGACCCAGTACTTC.

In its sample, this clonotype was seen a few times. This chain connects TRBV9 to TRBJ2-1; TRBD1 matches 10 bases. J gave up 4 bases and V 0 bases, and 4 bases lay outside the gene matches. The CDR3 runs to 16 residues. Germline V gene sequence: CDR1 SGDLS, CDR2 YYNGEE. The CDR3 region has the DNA TGTGCCAGCAGCGTAGGAGGGACAGGGGTTTACAATGAGCAGTTCTTC. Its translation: CASSVGGTGVYNEQFF.

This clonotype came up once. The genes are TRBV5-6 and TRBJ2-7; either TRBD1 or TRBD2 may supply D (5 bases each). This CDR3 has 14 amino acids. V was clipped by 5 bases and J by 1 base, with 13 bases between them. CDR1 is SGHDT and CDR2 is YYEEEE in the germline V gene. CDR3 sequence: CASSRGTPSYEQYF. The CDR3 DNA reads TGTGCCAGCAGTCGTGGGACCCCTTCCTACGAGCAGTACTTC.

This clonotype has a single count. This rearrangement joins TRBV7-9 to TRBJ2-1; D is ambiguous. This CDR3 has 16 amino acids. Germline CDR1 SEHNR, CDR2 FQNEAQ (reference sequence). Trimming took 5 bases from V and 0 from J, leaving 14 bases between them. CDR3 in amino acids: CASSLLETNSYNEQFF. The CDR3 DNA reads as TGTGCCAGCAGCCTTCTGGAGACCAACTCCTACAATGAGCAGTTCTTC.

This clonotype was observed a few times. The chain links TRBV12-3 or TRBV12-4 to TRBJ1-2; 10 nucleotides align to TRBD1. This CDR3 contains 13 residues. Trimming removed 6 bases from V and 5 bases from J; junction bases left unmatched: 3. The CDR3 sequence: CASRQDRGYGYTF. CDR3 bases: TGTGCCAGCAGACAGGACAGGGGGTATGGCTACACCTTC.

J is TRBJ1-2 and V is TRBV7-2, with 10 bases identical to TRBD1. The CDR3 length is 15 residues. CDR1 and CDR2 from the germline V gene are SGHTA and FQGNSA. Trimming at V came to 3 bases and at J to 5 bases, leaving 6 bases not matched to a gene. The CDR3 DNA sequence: TGTGCCAGCAGCTTGAAACCGGGACAGGGGTATGGCTACACCTTC. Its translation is CASSLKPGQGYGYTF.

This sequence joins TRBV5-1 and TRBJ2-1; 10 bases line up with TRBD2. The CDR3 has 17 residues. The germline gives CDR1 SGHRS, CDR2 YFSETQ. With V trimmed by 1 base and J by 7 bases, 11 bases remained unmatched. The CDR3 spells CASSLNQLAGILNEQFF. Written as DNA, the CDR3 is TGCGCCAGCAGCTTGAACCAACTAGCGGGGATTCTTAATGAGCAGTTCTTC.

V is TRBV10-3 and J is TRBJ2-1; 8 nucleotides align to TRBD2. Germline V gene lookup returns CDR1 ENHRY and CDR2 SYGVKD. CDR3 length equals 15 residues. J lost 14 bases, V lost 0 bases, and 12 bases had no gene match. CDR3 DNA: TGTGCCATCAGTGAGTCGGCGGGACTACCCGGGGGGGAGTTCTTC. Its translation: CAISESAGLPGGEFF.

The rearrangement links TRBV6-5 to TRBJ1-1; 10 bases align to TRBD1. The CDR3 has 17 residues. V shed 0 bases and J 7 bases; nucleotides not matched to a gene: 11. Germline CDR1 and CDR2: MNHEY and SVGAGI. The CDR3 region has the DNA TGTGCCAGCAGTTACTCAGGGACAGGGGTTGGGGTAGGTGAAGCTTTCTTT. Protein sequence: CASSYSGTGVGVGEAFF.

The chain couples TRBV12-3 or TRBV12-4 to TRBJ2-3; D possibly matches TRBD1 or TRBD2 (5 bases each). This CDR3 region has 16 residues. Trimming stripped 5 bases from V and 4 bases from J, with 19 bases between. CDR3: CASSRLGVQRPDTQYF. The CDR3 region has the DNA TGTGCCAGCAGTCGACTGGGGGTTCAAAGGCCAGATACGCAGTATTTT.

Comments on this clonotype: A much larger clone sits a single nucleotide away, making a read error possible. The DNA for the CDR3 is TGCAGCGTTGGGGGCGGGGGCCAAGAGATCCAGTACTTC. Translating it yields CSVGGGGQEIQYF. The chain uses TRBV29-1 and TRBJ2-5; D might be TRBD2 (7 bases). Germline lookup yields CDR1 SQVTM and CDR2 ANQGSEA. The CDR3 totals 13 residues.

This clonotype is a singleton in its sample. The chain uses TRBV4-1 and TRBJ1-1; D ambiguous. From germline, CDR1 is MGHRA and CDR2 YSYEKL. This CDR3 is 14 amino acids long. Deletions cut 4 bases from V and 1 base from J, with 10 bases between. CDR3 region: CASSRAAGNTEAFF. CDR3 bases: TGCGCCAGCAGCCGGGCCGCGGGGAACACTGAAGCTTTCTTT.

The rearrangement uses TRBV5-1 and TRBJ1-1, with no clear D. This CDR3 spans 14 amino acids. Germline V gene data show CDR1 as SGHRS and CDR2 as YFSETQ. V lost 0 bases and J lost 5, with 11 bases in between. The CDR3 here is CASSLVAEGTEAFF. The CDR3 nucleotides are TGCGCCAGCAGCTTGGTAGCCGAAGGGACTGAAGCTTTCTTT.

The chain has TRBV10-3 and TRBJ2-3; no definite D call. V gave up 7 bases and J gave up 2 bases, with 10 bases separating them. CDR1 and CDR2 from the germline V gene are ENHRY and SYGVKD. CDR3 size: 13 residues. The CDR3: CAIKVGNTDTQYF. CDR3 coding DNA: TGTGCCATCAAGGTCGGCAACACAGATACGCAGTATTTT.